This T cell receptor (beta chain) is drawn from a study of blood T cell repertoires in COVID-19 (dated by TCRdb to between 2020 and 2021). In terms of the full investigation: Samples from collaborators originated in the United States, Italy and Spain and spanned both the acute and convalescent phases of COVID-19. A freely available public database, intended as a resource for researchers studying the immune response to SARS-CoV-2, is where the repertoires were released. Where available, HLA class I and class II types were obtained from metadata supplied by the sample provider rather than from assay-based typing. The samples were drawn from the first 160 participants of the ongoing ImmuneRACE study and from 950 to 1,500 subjects provided by 6 global collaborators. Sample metadata almost always included a de-identified subject ID, COVID-19 status, age in years and sex. Deeply sampled blood TCRbeta repertoires from subjects exposed to, actively infected with, or recovered from COVID-19 were included in the dataset. The prospective study material was composed of cDNA or gDNA derived from T cells, B-cell-depleted T cells, or PBMCs.

Ten or more counts support this clone. It lacks a known antigen. There are no base qualities to consult, and no much larger clone falls within one base. Study-level results and caveats: How much clinical and demographic metadata was included differed by source and by participant, and the metadata was provided uncurated.

The immunoSEQ Assay, a bias-controlled multiplex PCR, was used to amplify TCRbeta CDR3 regions from genomic DNA. Per the original workflow: Within the assay, amplification of reference gene primers was used to estimate how many nucleated cells each sample contained. To quantify the absolute abundance of each unique TCRbeta CDR3 rearrangement, sequence reads were collapsed and filtered. For each sample, productive Simpson clonality was calculated as the square root of Simpson's diversity index across productive rearrangements. The table was pulled from immuneACCESS by TCRdb, which kept in-frame rearrangements only. Such tables lose some clones; where checked, under half of the loss comes from unresolved V genes, and the rest has no known cause. V, J and clone size derive from that table, while D and trimming were established from the DNA sequence. In this sample the table shows under 400,000 clones, around 91% of which occur a single time. The ten largest clones take up around 6.3% of the sample.

Whole blood was collected in K2EDTA tubes by collaborating institutions according to the institutions' own protocols. For TCRbeta analysis, collaborators shipped samples as frozen whole blood, isolated PBMCs, or DNA extracted from either of those sample types. Sequenced: peripheral blood. This clonotype originated in a man aged 18-30 years with active or convalescent COVID-19.

The CDR3 sequence is CASSESSGGADTQYF. DNA sequence: TGTGCCAGCAGTGAAAGTAGCGGGGGCGCAGATACGCAGTATTTT. The chain is made from TRBV6-1 and TRBJ2-3, with 9 bases matching TRBD2. There are 15 amino acids in the CDR3, from cysteine to phenylalanine inclusive. Left in the record is the CDR3 DNA by itself, 45 bases read in frame from the first base. For this chain, trimming is 2 bases at the V end and 4 bases at the J end, and the number of junction bases without a gene match is 4. The germline V gene specifies MNHNS as CDR1 and SASEGT as CDR2.